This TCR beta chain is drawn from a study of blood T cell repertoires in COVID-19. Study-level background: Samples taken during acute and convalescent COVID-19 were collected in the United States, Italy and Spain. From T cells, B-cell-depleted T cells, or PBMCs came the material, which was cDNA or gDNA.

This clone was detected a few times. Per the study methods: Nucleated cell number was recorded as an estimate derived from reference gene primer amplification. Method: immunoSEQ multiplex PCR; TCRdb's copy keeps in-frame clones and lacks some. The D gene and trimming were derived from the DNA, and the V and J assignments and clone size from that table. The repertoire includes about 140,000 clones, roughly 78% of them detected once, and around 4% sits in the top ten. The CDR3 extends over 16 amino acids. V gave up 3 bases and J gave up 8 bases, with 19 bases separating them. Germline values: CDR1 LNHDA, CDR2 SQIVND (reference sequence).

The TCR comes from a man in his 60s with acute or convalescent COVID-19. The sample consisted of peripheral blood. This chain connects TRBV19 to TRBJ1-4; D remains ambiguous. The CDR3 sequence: CASSIPSGGMGEKLFF. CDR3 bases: TGTGCCAGTAGTATCCCAAGCGGCGGGATGGGAGAAAAACTGTTTTTT.